This is a list of T cell receptor beta chains from one sample in a study of shared T cell receptors in the human thymus. Libraries were prepared by immunoSEQ multiplex PCR; TCRdb keeps only in-frame clonotypes and omits some of them. The sample yields 500,000 to 850,000 clones, about 87% seen once. These same data were also listed under a study on human thymus T cells.

Sample: thymocytes. The receptors here all came from a boy under two years old with a congenital heart defect. Both conserved end residues are part of each CDR3. The D gene is left open where the match is weak. Only some rows state a clone size, as once, few, many or a class for expanded clones.

D,size,J,V,CDR3,DNA
TRBD1,-,TRBJ2-7,TRBV5-6,CASSLDRQGSGSYEQYF,TGTGCCAGCAGCTTGGACAGACAGGGATCGGGATCCTACGAGCAGTACTTC
TRBD1,few,TRBJ2-7,TRBV28,CASRSGTGGSYEQYF,TGTGCCAGCAGGTCCGGGACAGGGGGCTCCTACGAGCAGTACTTC
-,-,TRBJ1-5,TRBV6-5,CASSDSDQPQHF,TGTGCCAGCTCTGACAGTGATCAGCCCCAGCATTTT
-,-,TRBJ2-5,TRBV4-3,CASSQVRPGIQETQYF,TGCGCCAGCAGCCAAGTTAGACCGGGGATCCAAGAGACCCAGTACTTC
TRBD1,-,TRBJ2-7,TRBV4-1,CASSQERGPQGVFYEQYF,TGCGCCAGCAGCCAAGAAAGGGGCCCCCAGGGGGTTTTCTACGAGCAGTACTTC
-,-,TRBJ2-7,TRBV23-1,CASSPRMTERAYEQYF,TGCGCCAGCAGTCCCCGAATGACAGAACGGGCCTACGAGCAGTACTTC
TRBD2,-,TRBJ2-2,TRBV14,CASSQAGTKNTGELFF,TGTGCCAGCAGCCAAGCCGGGACTAAAAACACCGGGGAGCTGTTTTTT
-,-,TRBJ1-2,TRBV14,CASSQAPVQGGGYGYTF,TGTGCCAGCAGCCAAGCCCCCGTGCAGGGAGGTGGGTATGGCTACACCTTC
TRBD1,-,TRBJ1-1,TRBV10-3,CASLPGTGPRPTNTEAFF,TGTGCCTCCCTTCCCGGGACAGGACCGAGGCCAACGAACACTGAAGCTTTCTTT
-,-,TRBJ1-4,TRBV4-2,CASSHRARTNEKLFF,TGTGCCAGCAGCCACAGGGCGAGAACTAATGAAAAACTGTTTTTT
TRBD1,-,TRBJ1-4,TRBV7-9,CASSSSTGENEKLFF,TGTGCCAGCAGCTCTTCGACAGGGGAGAATGAAAAACTGTTTTTT
-,-,TRBJ1-5,TRBV4-2,CASSQVSGQLNQPQHF,TGTGCCAGCAGCCAAGTAAGTGGACAGCTCAATCAGCCCCAGCATTTT
TRBD2,-,TRBJ2-1,TRBV5-6,CASSPWLGRESSYNEQFF,TGTGCCAGCAGCCCATGGCTTGGGCGGGAGAGCTCCTACAATGAGCAGTTCTTC
-,few,TRBJ2-4,TRBV6-6,CASSPQSRENIQYF,TGTGCCAGCAGCCCACAATCCAGGGAAAACATTCAGTACTTC
-,-,TRBJ1-2,TRBV5-1,CASSPLQSEILNYGYTF,TGCGCCAGCAGCCCACTTCAGAGCGAAATTCTTAACTATGGCTACACCTTC
TRBD1,-,TRBJ1-1,TRBV6-4,CASSDSEQGGSMNTEAFF,TGTGCCAGCAGTGACTCGGAACAGGGGGGCTCCATGAACACTGAAGCTTTCTTT
-,-,TRBJ2-1,TRBV27,CASSPSGVEQFF,TGTGCCAGCAGTCCGTCGGGGGTTGAGCAGTTCTTC
TRBD1,few,TRBJ1-4,TRBV4-1,CASSQDPDRGNFGEEKLFF,TGCGCCAGCAGCCAAGATCCAGACAGGGGGAATTTCGGTGAGGAAAAACTGTTTTTT
-,-,TRBJ1-2,TRBV6-1,CASSIPGEGHGYTF,TGTGCCAGCAGCATACCGGGAGAGGGGCATGGCTACACCTTC